Presented here are 11 T cell receptor beta chains from one specimen sequenced in a study of diagnostic markers for celiac disease. TCRdb reanalyzed the reads and collapses them to one entry per CDR3 protein, without DNA. The sample features more than 7,500 distinct CDR3 sequences, with about 6.5% in its top ten. The sequencing input was either unsorted cells or a sorted T cell fraction (not recorded which). Receptors were obtained from a human donor. This table probably holds off-target reads from a library built for another chain.

The V and J genes are TRBV5-1 and TRBJ1-3. The CDR3 sequence is 15 residues long. CDR1 is SGHRS and CDR2 is YFSETQ in the germline V gene. The CDR3 here is CASSLGQDSGNTIYF. The whole variable domain, remainder taken from reference TRBV5-1 and TRBJ1-3, is KAGVTQTPRYLIKTRGQQVTLSCSPISGHRSVSWYQQTPGQGLQFLFEYFSETQRNKGNFPGRFSGRQFSNSRSEMNVSTLELGDSALYLCASSLGQDSGNTIYFGEGSWLTVV.

V is TRBV10-2 and J is TRBJ1-1; TCRdb's D call, TRBD1, is unchecked because there is no DNA. Germline V gene lookup returns CDR1 WSHSY and CDR2 SAAADI. This CDR3 has 13 amino acids. This CDR3 is CASSRSGGTEAFF.

V usage is TRBV6-2 or TRBV6-3 and J usage is TRBJ2-1; TCRdb's D call, TRBD2, is unchecked because there is no DNA. CDR1 and CDR2 (germline): MNHEY, SVGEGT. CDR3 length: 15 residues. CDR3 in amino acids: CASSLEREVYNEQFF.

The rearrangement joins TRBV10-1 to TRBJ2-1. In germline, CDR1 is WNHNN, CDR2 SYGVQD (reference sequence). The CDR3 consists of 14 residues. This CDR3 is CASSESGSAAEQFF.

CDR3 region: CASSLSGALGGEQFF. The V call is TRBV27, the J call TRBJ2-1; TCRdb calls TRBD2, which cannot be checked without DNA. Germline CDR1 reads MNHEY; CDR2 reads SMNVEV (reference sequence). CDR3 length equals 15 residues.

This rearrangement joins TRBV2 to TRBJ1-5; TCRdb picks TRBD1, but there is no DNA to check that call. The CDR3 is 15 amino acids. CDR1 and CDR2 (germline): SNHLY, FYNNEI. CDR3 residues: CASGGTSGAGQPQHF.

Its frequency marks this clonotype as medium-sized. V usage is TRBV20-1 and J usage is TRBJ1-1; TCRdb picks TRBD1, but there is no DNA to check that call. The germline V gene encodes CDR1 DFQATT and CDR2 SNEGSKA (reference sequence). CDR3 length: 12 residues. The CDR3 loop reads CSAKTRGPEAFF.

This CDR3 is CASSLQNSNQPQHF. J is TRBJ1-5 and V is TRBV27. Germline V gene sequence: CDR1 MNHEY, CDR2 SMNVEV (reference sequence). The CDR3 is made up of 14 amino acids.

The chain carries TRBV11-2 and TRBJ1-1. This CDR3 comprises 13 residues. CDR1 SGHAT and CDR2 FQNNGV come from the germline V gene. The CDR3 is CASSLSLNTEAFF.

Its frequency marks this clonotype as medium-sized. The chain employs TRBV5-4 and TRBJ1-1. The germline gives CDR1 SGHNT, CDR2 YYREEE (reference sequence). This CDR3 contains 13 residues. This CDR3 is CASSLDRNTEAFF.

The chain is built from TRBV6-6 and TRBJ1-2; TCRdb's D call of TRBD1 is untestable without DNA. CDR3 length: 13 amino acids. Germline lookup yields CDR1 MNHNY and CDR2 SVGAGI (reference sequence). The CDR3 sequence is CASSYNGGYGYTF.